This TCR beta chain comes out of a study of regulatory T cells in long-lasting Graves disease. Time point reported: newly diagnosed GD, antithyroid drugs for less than 3 months. After RNA was extracted from PBMCs, the TCR library was made from it. This CDR3 is 16 amino acids long. The V gene's germline CDR1 is SEHNR and CDR2 FQNEAQ (reference sequence). The J segment lost 8 bases and the V segment lost 3 bases, leaving 6 bases of the junction unmatched. Note on this clonotype: A read error may explain this, as a much larger clone is one base away.

According to the study, TCR beta libraries were built with iRepertoire HTBI primers and CDR3-region Arm-PCR. From the multiplex PCR reads, TCRdb called clonotypes with MiXCR, one entry per CDR3 protein. The sample has roughly 500,000 distinct CDR3 sequences; approximately 15% are singletons. These data are also associated with another study on T cells in Graves' hyperthyroidism and ophthalmopathy. From that second work: The TCR CDR3 first-round RT-PCR relied on the HTBI primer set.

This rearrangement joins TRBV7-9 to TRBJ2-1, with 14 nucleotides matching TRBD2. Material: peripheral blood mononuclear cells (PBMCs), obtained at new diagnosis, from a patient treated with antithyroid drugs. This TCR was recovered from a woman in her forties or fifties with Graves disease. CDR3 bases: TGTGCCAGCAGCTTGACTAGCGGGAGGGCCATCTATGAGCAGTTCTTC. Protein product: CASSLTSGRAIYEQFF.